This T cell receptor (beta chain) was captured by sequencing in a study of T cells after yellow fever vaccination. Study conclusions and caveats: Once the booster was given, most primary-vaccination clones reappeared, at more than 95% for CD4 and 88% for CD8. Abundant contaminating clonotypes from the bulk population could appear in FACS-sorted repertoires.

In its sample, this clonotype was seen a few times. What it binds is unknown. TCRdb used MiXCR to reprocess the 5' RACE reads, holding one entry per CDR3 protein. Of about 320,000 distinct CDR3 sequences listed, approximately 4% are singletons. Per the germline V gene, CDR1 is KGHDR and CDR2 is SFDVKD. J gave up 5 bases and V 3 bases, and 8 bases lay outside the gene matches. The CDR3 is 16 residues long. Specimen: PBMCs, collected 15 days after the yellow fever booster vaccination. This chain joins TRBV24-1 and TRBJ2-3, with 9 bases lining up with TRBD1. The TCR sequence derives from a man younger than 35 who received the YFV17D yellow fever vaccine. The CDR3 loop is CATSDLTGGAGDTQYF. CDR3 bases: TGTGCCACCAGTGATCTTACAGGGGGCGCCGGAGATACGCAGTATTTT.